Following are 9 T cell receptor beta chains from one sample sequenced in a study of OX40 agonist ivuxolimab in advanced cancers. The method was immunoSEQ multiplex PCR; TCRdb's version includes in-frame clones alone and lacks a portion of them. The table lists about 34,000 clones, about nine tenths of them singletons, with 4% to 5% in the top ten. Sample: CD4+ or CD8+ T cells sorted from blood, taken in a trial of the OX40 agonist ivuxolimab. The receptors here all came from an adult with an advanced solid tumor such as melanoma, head and neck, liver or kidney cancer.

This chain uses TRBV20-1 with TRBJ2-5; D tentatively reads TRBD1 or TRBD2 (6 bases each). The J call could be wrong; TRBJ2-7 is a better fit for the DNA end. This CDR3 is 11 amino acids long. The germline gives CDR1 DFQATT, CDR2 SNEGSKA (reference sequence). The CDR3 is CSVRGAYEQYF. Here the CDR3 DNA reads TGCAGTGTGAGGGGGGCCTACGAGCAGTACTTC.

The rearrangement uses TRBV6-5 and TRBJ1-2; no clear D gene. CDR1 MNHEY and CDR2 SVGAGI come from the germline V gene. This CDR3 is 14 amino acids long. V was shortened by 5 bases and J by 4 bases, with 14 bases between the two germline ends. The CDR3: CASSATTASYGYTF. In DNA form, the CDR3 reads TGTGCCAGCAGTGCCACCACAGCTTCCTATGGCTACACCTTC.

The chain employs TRBV2 and TRBJ2-1, with D possibly being TRBD2 (6 bases). The V and J ends lost 8 bases and 4 bases respectively, with 15 bases between them. Germline loops: CDR1 SNHLY, CDR2 FYNNEI. This CDR3 is 14 amino acids long. CDR3 coding DNA: TGTGCCAGCGGAGAAGCGGGCCTTTACAATGAGCAGTTCTTC. Amino acids: CASGEAGLYNEQFF.

CDR3 bases: TGTGCCAGCAGTGAAGCGGCGGTTAGCTCTGGAAACACCATATATTTT. This gives the protein CASSEAAVSSGNTIYF. This chain uses TRBV6-1 with TRBJ1-3; D remains ambiguous. Germline V gene lookup returns CDR1 MNHNS and CDR2 SASEGT. Trimming took 0 bases from V and 0 from J, leaving 9 bases between them. The CDR3 is 16 amino acids.

The chain couples TRBV7-9 to TRBJ2-5, with D hard to call. The V gene lost 0 bases and the J gene lost 2 bases, with 10 bases spanning the gap. Germline loops: CDR1 SEHNR, CDR2 FQNEAQ (reference sequence). This CDR3 region has 15 residues. CDR3 coding DNA: TGTGCCAGCAGCTTAGCGGACCTAGGGCAAGAGACCCAGTACTTC. Protein sequence: CASSLADLGQETQYF. Complete variable domain (other parts from reference TRBV7-9 and TRBJ2-5): DTGVSQNPRHKITKRGQNVTFRCDPISEHNRLYWYRQTLGQGPEFLTYFQNEAQLEKSRLLSDRFSAERPKGSFSTLEIQRTEQGDSAMYLCASSLADLGQETQYFGPGTRLLVL.

V and J are TRBV11-2 and TRBJ1-1; unclear D gene. The V end lost 2 bases, the J end lost 4 bases, and 5 bases lay between the germline ends. The CDR3 totals 12 residues. Germline V gene lookup returns CDR1 SGHAT and CDR2 FQNNGV. This chain's CDR3 is CASSLLVTEAFF. In DNA form, the CDR3 reads TGTGCCAGCAGCTTACTCGTCACTGAAGCTTTCTTT.

The chain joins TRBV11-2 to TRBJ1-6; TRBD1 is a possible D gene (5 bases). V was trimmed by 3 bases and J by 3 bases, leaving 9 bases between them. In germline, CDR1 is SGHAT, CDR2 FQNNGV. CDR3 length equals 15 residues. The CDR3 reads CASSFEGLYNSPLHF. The CDR3 bases are TGTGCCAGCAGCTTTGAGGGGCTCTATAATTCACCCCTCCACTTT.

This clone was seen only once. The chain couples TRBV30 to TRBJ1-1, with 8 positions matching TRBD1. The germline V gene has CDR1 GTSNPN and CDR2 SVGIG (reference sequence). The CDR3 consists of 13 residues. V was pared by 4 bases and J by 10 bases, with 11 bases of the junction left unmatched. The chain's CDR3 is CAWNVGQGGIAFF. The CDR3 nucleotides are TGTGCCTGGAATGTAGGACAGGGTGGTATAGCTTTCTTT.

This chain uses TRBV4-1 with TRBJ2-3, with 8 positions matching TRBD1. This CDR3 has 15 residues. CDR1 and CDR2 (germline): MGHRA, YSYEKL. Trimming took 0 bases from V and 6 from J; bases not matched to a gene: 5. In nucleotides, the CDR3 is TGCGCCAGCAGCCAAGAGTCAGGGGGCGCCGATACGCAGTATTTT. Protein sequence: CASSQESGGADTQYF.